These 21 T cell receptor beta chains were sequenced from one sample in a study of blood T cell repertoires in COVID-19. The assay was immunoSEQ multiplex PCR, and TCRdb's table has in-frame clones only and misses some. This table has approximately 150,000 clones, 70% to 80% appearing once. Sequenced: PBMCs or T cells enriched from blood (not recorded which). These receptors all stem from a woman in her 70s in a cohort exposed to, infected with or recovered from COVID-19 (not recorded which).

The CDR3 region has the DNA TGTGCCAGCAGCCGAAGGGCTATGGGACAGGGTTCTGAAAAACTGTTTTTT. It specifies CASSRRAMGQGSEKLFF. The chain combines TRBV7-8 with TRBJ1-4, with 9 nucleotides matching TRBD1. The ends lost 5 bases at V and 7 bases at J; junction bases unmatched: 14. This CDR3 comprises 17 residues. Germline V gives CDR1 SGHVS, CDR2 FQNEAQ.

The gene calls are TRBV4-1 and TRBJ2-7; no firm D call. The CDR3 has 12 residues. Trimming removed 0 bases at V and 5 bases at J, with 5 bases between. CDR1 MGHRA and CDR2 YSYEKL come from the germline V gene. For the CDR3, the DNA is TGCGCCAGCAGCCAAGATGCGGACGAGCAGTACTTC. It encodes CASSQDADEQYF.

The chain carries TRBV3-1 (or the pseudogene TRBV3-2) and TRBJ2-1, with a tentative D call TRBD2 (6 bases). CDR1 is LGHDT and CDR2 is YNNKEL in the germline V gene (reference sequence). Trimming pared 4 bases from V and 6 bases from J, leaving 25 bases between. The CDR3 is made up of 18 amino acids. The CDR3 region has the DNA TGTGCCAGCAGCCTCAACATTGGAACGGGAGTAAAGGGCAATGAGCAGTTCTTC. It is translated as CASSLNIGTGVKGNEQFF.

This clone was recorded once. The V gene is TRBV19, the J gene TRBJ2-1, with D possibly being TRBD1 (6 bases). Trimming left V 4 bases short and J 0 bases short, with 13 bases between. This CDR3 spans 16 amino acids. CDR1 is LNHDA and CDR2 is SQIVND in the germline V gene (reference sequence). This CDR3 is CASSKTGDSSYNEQFF. The CDR3 nucleotides are TGTGCCAGTAGTAAGACAGGCGATAGCTCCTACAATGAGCAGTTCTTC.

The chain couples TRBV10-3 to TRBJ2-7, with TRBD1 as a possible D gene (6 bases). Trimming took off 0 bases at V and 6 bases at J, with 18 bases between the two ends. The CDR3 is made up of 16 amino acids. The V gene's germline CDR1 is ENHRY and CDR2 SYGVKD. CDR3 in DNA: TGTGCCATCAGTGAGTCGGCTAGCCGGAGAGGGGGCGAGCAGTACTTC. Translation: CAISESASRRGGEQYF.

The chain carries TRBV23-1 and TRBJ2-3; unclear D gene. TRBV23-1 is labeled an ORF, and its function is uncertain. The CDR3 is 17 residues long. V was pared by 3 bases and J by 1 base, with 17 bases between. The CDR3 sequence: CASSHCRTGSGTDTQYF. CDR3 nucleotides: TGCGCCAGCAGTCATTGCCGCACCGGCAGCGGCACAGATACGCAGTATTTT.

The CDR3 spells CASSPGTGVYNEQFF. The CDR3 DNA sequence: TGTGCCAGCTCTCCCGGGACAGGGGTATACAATGAGCAGTTCTTC. The chain employs TRBV18 and TRBJ2-1; 10 positions agree with TRBD1. The germline CDR1 and CDR2 sequences are KGHSH and LQKENI. V trimming: 6 bases; J trimming: 4 bases; junction bases outside the gene matches: 6. This CDR3 is built from 15 residues.

This clone was observed a single time. The genes are TRBV6-4 and TRBJ2-2; a weak D match, TRBD2 (5 bases). V lost 5 bases and J 4 bases, leaving 17 bases between the germline ends. CDR3 size: 16 residues. Germline V lookup: CDR1 MRHNA, CDR2 SNTAGT. The chain's CDR3 is CASSPRGSVITGELFF. The DNA for the CDR3 is TGTGCCAGCAGTCCTCGGGGTAGCGTCATCACCGGGGAGCTGTTTTTT.

This clone was seen only once. The rearrangement uses TRBV30 and TRBJ2-3; TRBD1 agrees at 8 bases. This CDR3 has 14 amino acids. The V segment lost 6 bases and the J segment 2 bases; nucleotides outside the gene matches: 7. Germline V gene data show CDR1 as GTSNPN and CDR2 as SVGIG (reference sequence). The CDR3 coding sequence is TGTGCCTGTTCGTTGACAGGGGTCACAGATACGCAGTATTTT. Its translation: CACSLTGVTDTQYF.

The gene calls are TRBV5-1 and TRBJ2-5, with TRBD2 matching 14 bases. The V gene end was trimmed by 4 bases and the J gene end by 5 bases; junction bases not matched to a gene: 7. The CDR3 loop spans 16 amino acids. The germline V gene has CDR1 SGHRS and CDR2 YFSETQ. CDR3 sequence (DNA): TGCGCCAGCAGCACCGGGACTAGCGGGAGTTGGGAGACCCAGTACTTC. It codes for CASSTGTSGSWETQYF.

This chain joins TRBV29-1 and TRBJ1-3; 7 bases are a match to TRBD1. CDR1 and CDR2 from the germline V gene are SQVTM and ANQGSEA. The CDR3 loop spans 14 amino acids. The ends lost 6 bases at V and 2 bases at J; junction bases unmatched: 7. The CDR3 coding sequence is TGCAGCGTCGACAGACAGGGCGCTGGAAACACCATATATTTT. This encodes CSVDRQGAGNTIYF.

This chain links TRBV6-5 with TRBJ2-7, with TRBD2 identical over 8 bases. The V and J ends lost 6 bases and 2 bases, in that order; junction bases with no gene match: 3. The CDR3 is made up of 13 amino acids. The germline gives CDR1 MNHEY, CDR2 SVGAGI. Here the CDR3 DNA reads TGTGCCAGCAGGACTAGCGTTACCTACGAGCAGTACTTC. It is translated as CASRTSVTYEQYF.

The chain carries TRBV7-9 and TRBJ2-1, with 12 bases aligning to TRBD2. Unmatched junction bases numbered 8, after V lost 5 bases and J lost 9 bases. The length of the CDR3 is 15 residues. In germline, CDR1 is SEHNR, CDR2 FQNEAQ (reference sequence). CDR3 bases: TGTGCCAGCAGCACCGGTCTAGCGGGAGGGCGTGAGCAGTTCTTC. Protein sequence: CASSTGLAGGREQFF. The complete variable domain, with remaining parts taken from reference TRBV7-9 and TRBJ2-1, reads DTGVSQNPRHKITKRGQNVTFRCDPISEHNRLYWYRQTLGQGPEFLTYFQNEAQLEKSRLLSDRFSAERPKGSFSTLEIQRTEQGDSAMYLCASSTGLAGGREQFFGPGTRLTVL.

The chain is built from TRBV23-1 and TRBJ1-1; tentative D call: TRBD1 (5 bases). TRBV23-1 is flagged as an ORF with uncertain function. V shed 4 bases and J shed 6 bases, with 21 bases lying between them. The CDR3 is made up of 16 amino acids. The CDR3 bases are TGCGCCAGCAGTCGATTTGACAGCCCCAGTGGCGCTGAAGCTTTCTTT. It encodes CASSRFDSPSGAEAFF.

The chain joins TRBV18 to TRBJ2-3; 9 nucleotides line up with TRBD1. The germline gives CDR1 KGHSH, CDR2 LQKENI. V lost 5 bases to trimming and J lost 3 bases; unmatched junction nucleotides: 3. This CDR3 region has 14 residues. For the CDR3, the DNA is TGTGCCAGCTCAGACGGACAGGGGACAGATACGCAGTATTTT. This gives the protein CASSDGQGTDTQYF.

The chain employs TRBV7-2 and TRBJ2-1; 7 bases map to TRBD2. Trimming at V came to 5 bases and at J to 8 bases, leaving 15 bases not matched to a gene. This CDR3 comprises 16 residues. CDR1 and CDR2 from the germline V gene are SGHTA and FQGNSA. CDR3 protein: CASSPVSGRVFDEQFF. CDR3 bases: TGTGCCAGCAGCCCCGTTAGTGGGAGGGTGTTCGATGAGCAGTTCTTC.

In this sample, this clone turned up a few times. The CDR3 spells CASSLEGAGSYNEQFF. The DNA for the CDR3 is TGCGCCAGCAGCTTGGAGGGGGCCGGCTCCTACAATGAGCAGTTCTTC. The genes are TRBV5-1 and TRBJ2-1; 7 positions match TRBD1. From germline, CDR1 is SGHRS and CDR2 YFSETQ. V gave up 0 bases and J gave up 0 bases; unmatched junction bases: 3. This CDR3 is built from 16 residues.

The chain links TRBV7-3 to TRBJ2-3; a weak D match, TRBD2 (5 bases). Germline assignment: CDR1 SGHTA and CDR2 FQGTGA. This CDR3 comprises 13 residues. With 5 bases removed from V and 0 bases from J, the gap between germline ends came to 6 bases. The CDR3 here is CASSRGSTDTQYF. Here the CDR3 DNA reads TGTGCCAGCAGCCGGGGTAGCACAGATACGCAGTATTTT.

This chain uses TRBV28 with TRBJ2-2, with 8 bases matching TRBD2. Trimming cost V 3 bases and J 6 bases; bases outside gene matches: 6. Germline-derived CDR1 and CDR2 are MDHEN and SYDVKM. The CDR3 length is 15 residues. As DNA, the CDR3 is TGTGCCAGCAGTTTGGCGGGGGGATGGTCCGGGGAGCTGTTTTTT. Residues: CASSLAGGWSGELFF.

V usage is TRBV28 and J usage is TRBJ1-5; perhaps TRBD1 as D (5 bases). V shed 3 bases and J shed 5 bases, with 14 bases lying between them. The CDR3 has 15 amino acids. Germline-derived CDR1 and CDR2 are MDHEN and SYDVKM. The CDR3 reads CASSFELQGYQPQHF. CDR3 DNA sequence: TGTGCCAGCAGTTTCGAACTTCAGGGTTATCAGCCCCAGCATTTT.

The chain combines TRBV19 with TRBJ1-1; weak D call: TRBD1 (6 bases). Trimming took off 7 bases at V and 10 bases at J, with 25 bases between the two ends. Germline-derived CDR1 and CDR2 are LNHDA and SQIVND (reference sequence). The CDR3 sequence is 15 residues long. The CDR3 loop reads CASIRGASQGGSAFF. CDR3 nucleotide sequence: TGTGCCAGTATTCGAGGGGCCTCTCAAGGGGGATCAGCTTTCTTT.